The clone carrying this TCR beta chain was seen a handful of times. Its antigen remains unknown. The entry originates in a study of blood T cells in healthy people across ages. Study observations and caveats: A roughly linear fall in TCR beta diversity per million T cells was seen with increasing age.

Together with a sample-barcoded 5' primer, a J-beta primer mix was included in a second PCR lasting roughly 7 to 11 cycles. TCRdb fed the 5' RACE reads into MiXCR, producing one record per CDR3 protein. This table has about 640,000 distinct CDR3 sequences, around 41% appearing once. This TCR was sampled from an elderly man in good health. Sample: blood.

The CDR3 loop reads CSTWTSGRTFYNEQFF. In DNA, the CDR3 is TGCAGCACCTGGACTAGCGGGCGAACCTTTTACAATGAGCAGTTCTTC. The gene calls are TRBV29-1 and TRBJ2-1; 11 bases fit TRBD2. This CDR3 contains 16 residues. J lost 4 bases, V lost 8 bases, and 13 bases had no gene match. Germline V gene sequence: CDR1 SQVTM, CDR2 ANQGSEA.